This T cell receptor beta chain originates from a study of blood T cells in healthy people across ages. Study-wide results and limits: Bulk PBMC profiling left naive and antigen-experienced comparisons inconclusive. Estimates of total diversity, which came from one million sequenced T cells, were considered to be underestimates.

They isolated at least 7 million PBMCs from each sample. This clonotype was picked up many times. Its target is unknown. Trimming left V 4 bases short and J 1 base short, with 11 bases between. The germline V gene has CDR1 LGHNA and CDR2 YNFKEQ. This CDR3 contains 15 residues. Next came a second PCR, run for about 7 to 12 cycles, which used a sample-barcoded 5' primer along with a J-beta primer mix. TCRdb passed the 5' RACE reads through MiXCR, listing each CDR3 protein once. This table holds 1.2 million to 1.5 million distinct CDR3 sequences, almost 60% found once. The rearrangement joins TRBV4-2 to TRBJ2-1; maybe TRBD1 (5 bases). The receptor was isolated from a man between 18 and 29 years old in good health. Sequencing used blood. CDR3 loop: CASSPMDTSYNEQFF. Here the CDR3 DNA reads TGTGCCAGCAGCCCTATGGACACATCCTACAATGAGCAGTTCTTC.